The 14 T cell receptor beta chains below come from one sample, sequenced in a study of T cells in tuberculosis. Time point here: new active TB diagnosis, blood taken before or within 7 days of starting treatment. Sequencing used immunoSEQ multiplex PCR; TCRdb keeps in-frame clones, though not all of them. The sample lists some 34,000 clones; about 90% were seen once. The sample was PBMCs, taken at tuberculosis diagnosis. The receptors stem from an adult with tuberculosis.

The J gene is TRBJ1-1, the V gene TRBV5-1, with 9 bases lining up with TRBD1. The V segment lost 3 bases and the J segment 4 bases; nucleotides outside the gene matches: 4. This CDR3 has 14 residues. The germline V gene has CDR1 SGHRS and CDR2 YFSETQ. The CDR3 DNA follows: TGCGCCAGCAGCTCGACAGGGGGATCCACTGAAGCTTTCTTT. It yields the protein CASSSTGGSTEAFF.

The chain combines TRBV5-1 with TRBJ2-5; tentative D call: TRBD1 (6 bases). There are 14 residues in the CDR3. The germline CDR1 and CDR2 sequences are SGHRS and YFSETQ. V dropped 4 bases and J dropped 5 bases, with 15 bases sitting between them. CDR3 residues: CASSRFTGMETQYF. The DNA of the CDR3 is TGCGCCAGCAGCCGATTCACAGGGATGGAGACCCAGTACTTC.

The rearrangement joins TRBV7-2 to TRBJ1-1; possibly TRBD1 for D (6 bases). Germline V gene data show CDR1 as SGHTA and CDR2 as FQGNSA. The CDR3 length is 15 residues. V was pared by 5 bases and J by 1 base, with 14 bases between. CDR3: CASSPRGGRNTEAFF. CDR3 DNA: TGTGCCAGCAGCCCCCGAGGGGGACGGAACACTGAAGCTTTCTTT.

The chain joins TRBV6-5 to TRBJ1-3; D not resolved. The CDR3 sequence is 15 residues long. The V end lost 3 bases, the J end lost 0 bases, and 9 bases lay between the germline ends. Germline lookup yields CDR1 MNHEY and CDR2 SVGAGI. DNA of the CDR3: TGTGCCAGCAGTTATGCGGGTAACTCTGGAAACACCATATATTTT. Amino acid sequence: CASSYAGNSGNTIYF.

The genes are TRBV6-4 and TRBJ2-3; TRBD1 agrees at 7 bases. CDR3 length equals 15 residues. V trimming: 3 bases; J trimming: 4 bases; junction bases outside the gene matches: 7. The germline gives CDR1 MRHNA, CDR2 SNTAGT. CDR3 sequence reads: CASSEDRDSSDTQYF. The CDR3 DNA follows: TGTGCCAGCAGTGAAGACAGGGATAGTTCAGATACGCAGTATTTT.

This clone was counted once. CDR3 sequence reads: CASSLTGQGADGYTF. CDR3 bases: TGTGCCAGCAGTTTGACCGGGCAGGGGGCAGATGGCTACACCTTC. This chain joins TRBV6-5 and TRBJ1-2, with TRBD1 matching 8 bases. Trimming removed 4 bases from V and 6 bases from J; junction bases left unmatched: 10. CDR3 size: 15 residues. Per germline, CDR1 MNHEY and CDR2 SVGAGI.

The J gene is TRBJ2-1, the V gene TRBV28; 11 bases line up with TRBD1. The ends lost 4 bases at V and 0 bases at J; junction bases unmatched: 5. This CDR3 is built from 17 residues. The V gene's germline CDR1 is MDHEN and CDR2 SYDVKM. DNA for the CDR3: TGTGCCAGCAGTTCGTCCGGGACAGGGGGCTCCTACAATGAGCAGTTCTTC. Translation: CASSSSGTGGSYNEQFF.

V usage is TRBV6-5 and J usage is TRBJ2-2, with TRBD2 matching 8 bases. Germline values: CDR1 MNHEY, CDR2 SVGAGI. This CDR3 is built from 15 residues. V shed 2 bases, J shed 4 bases, and the junction held 3 bases outside the gene matches. CDR3 sequence (DNA): TGTGCCAGCAGTTACGGACTAGCCCGCACCGGGGAGCTGTTTTTT. This gives the protein CASSYGLARTGELFF.

CDR3 DNA sequence: TGTGCCATCAGTGACCCGGACAGGGGGCGCGACGAGCAGTACTTC. Translation gives CAISDPDRGRDEQYF. The chain recombines TRBV10-3 with TRBJ2-7; TRBD1 agrees at 11 bases. The ends lost 3 bases at V and 5 bases at J; junction bases unmatched: 6. This CDR3 spans 15 amino acids. Germline CDR1 is ENHRY and CDR2 is SYGVKD.

V and J are TRBV27 and TRBJ2-3; 7 bases are a match to TRBD1. Looked up from germline, CDR1 is MNHEY and CDR2 is SMNVEV (reference sequence). The CDR3 sequence is 15 residues long. V lost 4 bases, J lost 8 bases, and 12 bases stayed unmatched. The CDR3 DNA sequence: TGTGCCAGCAGTTCCAGGACAGGAGTCATGGGTACGCAGTATTTT. Translated, it gives CASSSRTGVMGTQYF.

The chain couples TRBV6-1 to TRBJ1-2, with 8 positions matching TRBD1. This CDR3 has 15 residues. With V trimmed by 4 bases and J by 2 bases, 6 bases remained unmatched. Germline V gives CDR1 MNHNS, CDR2 SASEGT. The CDR3 spells CASSGDHRGNYGYTF. The CDR3 DNA reads as TGTGCCAGCAGTGGGGATCACAGGGGGAACTATGGCTACACCTTC.

The chain employs TRBV5-4 and TRBJ1-1, with 9 bases identical to TRBD1. The CDR3 is made up of 13 amino acids. The germline V gene encodes CDR1 SGHNT and CDR2 YYREEE (reference sequence). Trimming took 6 bases from V and 4 from J; bases not matched to a gene: 4. The CDR3 spells CASKRQGGTEAFF. CDR3 nucleotide sequence: TGTGCCAGCAAGAGACAGGGGGGCACTGAAGCTTTCTTT.

In DNA form, the CDR3 reads TGTGCCAGCAGCCCAAGGATGGCGGGGGGCCCCTTAGAGACCGGGGAGCTGTTTTTT. It specifies CASSPRMAGGPLETGELFF. This chain links TRBV4-2 with TRBJ2-2; 8 bases are shared with TRBD2. V lost 4 bases and J lost 5; bases outside the gene matches: 18. Germline CDR1 LGHNA, CDR2 YNFKEQ. CDR3 length equals 19 residues.

The rearrangement uses TRBV11-2 and TRBJ2-3; D gene ambiguous. Germline V gene data show CDR1 as SGHAT and CDR2 as FQNNGV. The CDR3 is 16 amino acids. The V and J ends lost 1 base and 2 bases respectively, with 13 bases between them. CDR3 residues: CASSLGRPTYTDTQYF. DNA for the CDR3: TGTGCCAGCAGCTTAGGGCGGCCGACTTACACAGATACGCAGTATTTT.